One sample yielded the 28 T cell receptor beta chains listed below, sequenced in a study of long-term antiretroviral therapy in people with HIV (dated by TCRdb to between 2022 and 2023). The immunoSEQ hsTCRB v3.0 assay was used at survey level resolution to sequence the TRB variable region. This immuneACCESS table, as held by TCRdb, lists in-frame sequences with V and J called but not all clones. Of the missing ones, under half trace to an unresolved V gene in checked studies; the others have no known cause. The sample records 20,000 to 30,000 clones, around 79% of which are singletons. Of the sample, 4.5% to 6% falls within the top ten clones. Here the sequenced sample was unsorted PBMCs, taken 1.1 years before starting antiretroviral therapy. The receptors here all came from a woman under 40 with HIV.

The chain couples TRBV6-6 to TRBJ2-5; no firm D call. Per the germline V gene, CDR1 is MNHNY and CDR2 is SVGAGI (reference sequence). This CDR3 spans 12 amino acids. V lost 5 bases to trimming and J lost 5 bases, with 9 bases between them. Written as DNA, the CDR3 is TGTGCCAGCAGTCCACTGGGGGAGACCCAGTACTTC. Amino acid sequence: CASSPLGETQYF.

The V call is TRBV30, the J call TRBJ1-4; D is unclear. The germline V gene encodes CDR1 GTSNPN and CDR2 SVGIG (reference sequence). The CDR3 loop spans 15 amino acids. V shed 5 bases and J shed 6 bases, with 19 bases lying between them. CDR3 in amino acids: CAWGQESRSDEKLFF. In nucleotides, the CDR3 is TGTGCCTGGGGTCAAGAGTCCCGGTCGGATGAAAAACTGTTTTTT.

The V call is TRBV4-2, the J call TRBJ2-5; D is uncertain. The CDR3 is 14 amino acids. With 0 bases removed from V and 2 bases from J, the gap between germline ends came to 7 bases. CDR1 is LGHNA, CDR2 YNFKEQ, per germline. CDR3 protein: CASSQDGSQETQYF. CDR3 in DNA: TGTGCCAGCAGCCAAGATGGCAGTCAAGAGACCCAGTACTTC.

CDR3 nucleotide sequence: TGTGCCAGCAGCACAATTACAGGGGGCGGCTGTTTTCAGCCTGAAGCTTTCTTT. It translates to CASSTITGGGCFQPEAFF. The chain links TRBV21-1 to TRBJ1-1; the D call TRBD1 from the table was never checked on the DNA. TRBV21-1 is flagged as a pseudogene. This CDR3 is 18 amino acids long.

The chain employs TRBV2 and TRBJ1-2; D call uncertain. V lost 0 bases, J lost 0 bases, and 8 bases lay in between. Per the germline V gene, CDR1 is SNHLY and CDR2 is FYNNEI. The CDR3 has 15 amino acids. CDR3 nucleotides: TGTGCCAGCAGTGAAGCCCCGGGTGCTAACTATGGCTACACCTTC. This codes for CASSEAPGANYGYTF.

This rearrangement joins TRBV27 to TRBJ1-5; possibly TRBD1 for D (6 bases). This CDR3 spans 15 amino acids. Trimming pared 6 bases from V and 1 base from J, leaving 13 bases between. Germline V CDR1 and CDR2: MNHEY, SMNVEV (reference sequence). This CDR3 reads CASRSGTTSNQPQHF. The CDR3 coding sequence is TGTGCCAGCAGGTCAGGGACAACCAGCAATCAGCCCCAGCATTTT.

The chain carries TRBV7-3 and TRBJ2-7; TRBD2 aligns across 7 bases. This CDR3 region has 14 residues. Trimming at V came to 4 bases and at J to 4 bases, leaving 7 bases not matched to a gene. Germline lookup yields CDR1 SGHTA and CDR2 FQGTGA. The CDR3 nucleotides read TGTGCCAGCAGCTCGACAAGCGGGGAGTACGAGCAGTACGTC. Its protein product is CASSSTSGEYEQYV.

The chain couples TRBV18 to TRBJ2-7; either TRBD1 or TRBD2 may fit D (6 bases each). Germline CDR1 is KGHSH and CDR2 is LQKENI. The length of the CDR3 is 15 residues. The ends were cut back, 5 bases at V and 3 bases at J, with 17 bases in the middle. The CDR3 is CASSGGPGRIYEQYF. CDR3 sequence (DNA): TGTGCCAGCTCAGGGGGGCCGGGACGGATCTACGAGCAGTACTTC.

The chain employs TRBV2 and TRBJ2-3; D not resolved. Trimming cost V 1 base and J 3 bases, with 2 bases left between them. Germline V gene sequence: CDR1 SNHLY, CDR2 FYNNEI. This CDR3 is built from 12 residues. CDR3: CASSEGTDTQYF. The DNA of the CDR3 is TGTGCCAGCAGTGAAGGGACAGATACGCAGTATTTT.

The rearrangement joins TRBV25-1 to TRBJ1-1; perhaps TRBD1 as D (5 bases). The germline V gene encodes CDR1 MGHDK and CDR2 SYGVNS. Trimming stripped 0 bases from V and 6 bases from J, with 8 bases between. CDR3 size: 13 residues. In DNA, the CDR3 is TGTGCCAGCAGTGAATATCGAGGGGCTGAAGCTTTCTTT. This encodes CASSEYRGAEAFF.

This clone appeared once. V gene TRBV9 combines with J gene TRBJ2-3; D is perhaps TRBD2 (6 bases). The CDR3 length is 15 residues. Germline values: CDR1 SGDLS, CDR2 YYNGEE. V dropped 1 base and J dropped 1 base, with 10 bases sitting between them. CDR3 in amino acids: CASSVRETGTDTQYF. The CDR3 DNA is TGTGCCAGCAGCGTACGGGAGACAGGCACAGATACGCAGTATTTT.

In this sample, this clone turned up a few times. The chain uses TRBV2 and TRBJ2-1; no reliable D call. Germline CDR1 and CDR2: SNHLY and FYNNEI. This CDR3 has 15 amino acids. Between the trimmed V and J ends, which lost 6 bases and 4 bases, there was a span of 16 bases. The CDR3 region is CASSYSSDPYNEQFF. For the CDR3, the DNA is TGTGCCAGCAGCTACTCCTCCGACCCTTACAATGAGCAGTTCTTC.

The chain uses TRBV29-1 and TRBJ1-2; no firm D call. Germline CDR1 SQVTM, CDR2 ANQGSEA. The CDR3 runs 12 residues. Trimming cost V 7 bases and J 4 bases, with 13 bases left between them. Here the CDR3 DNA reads TGCAGCGCCAAGGACGGAAGCTATGGCTACACCTTC. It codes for CSAKDGSYGYTF.

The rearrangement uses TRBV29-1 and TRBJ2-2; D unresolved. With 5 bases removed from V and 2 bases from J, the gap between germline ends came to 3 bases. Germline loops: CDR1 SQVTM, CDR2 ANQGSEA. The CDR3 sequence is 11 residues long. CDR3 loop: CSVHNTGELFF. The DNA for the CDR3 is TGCAGCGTTCACAACACCGGGGAGCTGTTTTTT.

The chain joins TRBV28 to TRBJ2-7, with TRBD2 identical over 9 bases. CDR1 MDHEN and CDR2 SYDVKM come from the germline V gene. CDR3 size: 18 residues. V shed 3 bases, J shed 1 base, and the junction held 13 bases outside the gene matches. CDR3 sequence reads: CASSFRPGLAGPSYEQYF. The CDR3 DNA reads TGTGCCAGCAGTTTTCGACCAGGTCTAGCGGGGCCGTCCTACGAGCAGTACTTC.

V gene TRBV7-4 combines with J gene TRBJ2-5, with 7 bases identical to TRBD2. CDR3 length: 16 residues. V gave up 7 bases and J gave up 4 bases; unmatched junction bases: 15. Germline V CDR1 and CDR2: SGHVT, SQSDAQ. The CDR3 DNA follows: TGTGCCAGCACCCACGGCCGGACTAGTGTAGGAGAGACCCAGTACTTC. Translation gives CASTHGRTSVGETQYF.

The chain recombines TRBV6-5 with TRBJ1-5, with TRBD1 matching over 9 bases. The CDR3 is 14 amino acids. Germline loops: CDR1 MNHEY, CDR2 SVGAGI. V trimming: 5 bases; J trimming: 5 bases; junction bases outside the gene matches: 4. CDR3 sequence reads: CASSTRTGDQPQHF. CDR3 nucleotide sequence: TGTGCCAGCAGTACCCGGACAGGGGATCAGCCCCAGCATTTT.

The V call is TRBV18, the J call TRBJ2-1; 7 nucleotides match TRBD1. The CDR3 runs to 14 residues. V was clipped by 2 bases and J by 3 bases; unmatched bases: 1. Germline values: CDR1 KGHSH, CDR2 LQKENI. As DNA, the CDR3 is TGTGCCAGCTCACCAAGACAGGGCTACAATGAGCAGTTCTTC. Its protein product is CASSPRQGYNEQFF.

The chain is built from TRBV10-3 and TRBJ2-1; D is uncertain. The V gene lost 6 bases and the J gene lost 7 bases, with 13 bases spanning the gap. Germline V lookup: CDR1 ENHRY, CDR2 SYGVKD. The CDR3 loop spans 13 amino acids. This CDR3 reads CAIRPSTDNEQFF. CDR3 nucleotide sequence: TGTGCCATCAGGCCCTCGACGGATAATGAGCAGTTCTTC.

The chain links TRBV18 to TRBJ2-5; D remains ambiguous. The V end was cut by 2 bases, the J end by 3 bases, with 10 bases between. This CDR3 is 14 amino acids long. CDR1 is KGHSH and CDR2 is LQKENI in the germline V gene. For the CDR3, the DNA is TGTGCCAGCTCACCAATCGGTGGAGAAGAGACCCAGTACTTC. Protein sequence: CASSPIGGEETQYF.

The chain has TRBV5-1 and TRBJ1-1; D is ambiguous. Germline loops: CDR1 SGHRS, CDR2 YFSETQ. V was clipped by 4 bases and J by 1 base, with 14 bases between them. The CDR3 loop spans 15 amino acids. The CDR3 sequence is CASSPVDPPNTEAFF. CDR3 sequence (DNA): TGCGCCAGCAGCCCCGTCGATCCCCCGAACACTGAAGCTTTCTTT.

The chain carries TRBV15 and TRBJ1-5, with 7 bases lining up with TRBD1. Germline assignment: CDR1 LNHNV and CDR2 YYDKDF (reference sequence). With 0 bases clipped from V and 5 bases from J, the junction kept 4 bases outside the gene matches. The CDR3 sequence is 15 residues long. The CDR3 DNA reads TGTGCCACCAGCAGAGATCCAGGGGGTCATCAGCCCCAGCATTTT. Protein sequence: CATSRDPGGHQPQHF.

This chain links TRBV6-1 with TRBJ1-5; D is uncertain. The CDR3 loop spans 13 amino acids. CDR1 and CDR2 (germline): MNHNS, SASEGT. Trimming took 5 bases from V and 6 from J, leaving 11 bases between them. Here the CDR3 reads CASSTIAAQPQHF. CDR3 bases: TGTGCCAGCAGTACTATAGCGGCTCAGCCCCAGCATTTT.

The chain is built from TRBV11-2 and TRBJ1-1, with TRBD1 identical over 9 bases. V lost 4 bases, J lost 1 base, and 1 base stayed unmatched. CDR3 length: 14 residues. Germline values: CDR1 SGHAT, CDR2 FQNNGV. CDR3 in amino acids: CASSSGQGNTEAFF. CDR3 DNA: TGTGCCAGCAGCTCGGGACAGGGGAACACTGAAGCTTTCTTT.

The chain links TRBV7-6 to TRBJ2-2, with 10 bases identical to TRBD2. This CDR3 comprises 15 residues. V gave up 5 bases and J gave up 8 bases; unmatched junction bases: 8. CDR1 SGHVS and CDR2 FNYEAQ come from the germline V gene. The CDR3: CASSTGLAVGGELFF. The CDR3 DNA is TGTGCCAGCAGCACAGGACTAGCGGTAGGAGGGGAGCTGTTTTTT. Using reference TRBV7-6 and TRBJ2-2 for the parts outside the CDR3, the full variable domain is GAGVSQSPRYKVTKRGQDVALRCDPISGHVSLYWYRQALGQGPEFLTYFNYEAQQDKSGLPNDRFSAERPEGSISTLTIQRTEQRDSAMYRCASSTGLAVGGELFFGEGSRLTVL.

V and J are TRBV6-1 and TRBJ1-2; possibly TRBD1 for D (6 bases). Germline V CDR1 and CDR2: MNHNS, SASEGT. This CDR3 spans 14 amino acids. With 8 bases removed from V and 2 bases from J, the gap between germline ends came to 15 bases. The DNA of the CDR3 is TGTGCCAGCCAACTGGGCAGGGGAAACTATGGCTACACCTTC. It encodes CASQLGRGNYGYTF.

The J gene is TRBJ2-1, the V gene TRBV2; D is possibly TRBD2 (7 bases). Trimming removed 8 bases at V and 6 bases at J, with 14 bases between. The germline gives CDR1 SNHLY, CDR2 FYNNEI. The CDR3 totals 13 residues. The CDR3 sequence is CASGRDILNEQFF. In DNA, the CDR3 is TGTGCCAGCGGGAGGGACATCCTCAATGAGCAGTTCTTC.

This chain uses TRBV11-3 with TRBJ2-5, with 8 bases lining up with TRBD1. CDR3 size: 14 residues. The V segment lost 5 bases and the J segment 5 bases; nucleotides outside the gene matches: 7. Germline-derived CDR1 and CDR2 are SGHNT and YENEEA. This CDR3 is CASSVGQGIETQYF. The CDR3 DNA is TGTGCCAGCAGCGTAGGACAGGGCATCGAGACCCAGTACTTC. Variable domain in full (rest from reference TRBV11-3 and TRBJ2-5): EAGVVQSPRYKIIEKKQPVAFWCNPISGHNTLYWYLQNLGQGPELLIRYENEEAVDDSQLPKDRFSAERLKGVDSTLKIQPAELGDSAVYLCASSVGQGIETQYFGPGTRLLVL.